Below are 32 T cell receptor beta chains sequenced from a single sample in a study of tumor-infiltrating lymphocytes in localized non-small cell lung cancer (dated by TCRdb to the early 2020s). Libraries were made using the immunoSEQ multiplex PCR assay. The immuneACCESS repertoire file appears here via TCRdb, limited to in-frame rearrangements. These files lack a portion of the clones; in checked studies, under half of the deficit traces to unresolved V genes, and the cause of the others is not known. The sample records around 13,000 clones, approximately 85% of which are singletons. The leading ten clones occupy roughly 3.7% of the sample. Sequences were obtained from uninvolved lung tissue not adjacent to the tumor. The receptors stem from a human donor with non-small cell lung cancer.

The chain employs TRBV6-1 and TRBJ2-5; D might be TRBD2 (5 bases). The germline CDR1 and CDR2 sequences are MNHNS and SASEGT. CDR3 length: 14 amino acids. The V end was cut by 6 bases, the J end by 8 bases, with 19 bases between. CDR3 coding DNA: TGTGCCAGCAGCCCAAGGACTGGATTAGAAACCCAGTACTTC. Translation: CASSPRTGLETQYF.

The chain uses TRBV13 and TRBJ2-7, with TRBD2 matching over 9 bases. V gave up 4 bases and J gave up 6 bases; unmatched junction bases: 7. The CDR3 sequence is 14 residues long. The germline CDR1 and CDR2 sequences are PRHDT and FYEKMQ (reference sequence). The CDR3: CASSSVVAGVEQYF. CDR3 coding DNA: TGTGCCAGCAGCTCCGTGGTAGCGGGAGTCGAGCAGTACTTC.

V gene TRBV6-5 combines with J gene TRBJ1-2, with D unresolved. Germline loops: CDR1 MNHEY, CDR2 SVGAGI. The V end was cut by 8 bases, the J end by 2 bases, with 9 bases between. The CDR3 contains 12 residues. The CDR3 DNA reads TGTGCCAGCTTCGGGGAAAACTATGGCTACACCTTC. It yields the protein CASFGENYGYTF.

The chain is built from TRBV7-9 and TRBJ1-1; D not certain. The CDR3 contains 15 residues. Trimming cost V 1 base and J 0 bases, with 9 bases left between them. Germline V gives CDR1 SEHNR, CDR2 FQNEAQ (reference sequence). The chain's CDR3 is CASSLDGALNTEAFF. The CDR3 DNA reads as TGTGCCAGCAGCTTAGACGGCGCCTTGAACACTGAAGCTTTCTTT. The variable domain in full, with the rest retrieved from reference TRBV7-9 and TRBJ1-1, is DTGVSQNPRHKITKRGQNVTFRCDPISEHNRLYWYRQTLGQGPEFLTYFQNEAQLEKSRLLSDRFSAERPKGSFSTLEIQRTEQGDSAMYLCASSLDGALNTEAFFGQGTRLTVV.

Only a few counts were recorded for this clone. The gene calls are TRBV7-9 and TRBJ1-1; D gene ambiguous. CDR3 size: 13 residues. The germline V gene has CDR1 SEHNR and CDR2 FQNEAQ (reference sequence). Trimming took off 3 bases at V and 7 bases at J, with 12 bases between the two ends. Here the CDR3 DNA reads TGTGCCAGCAGCTTTCACAGTTTCGTTGAAGCTTTCTTT. Its translation: CASSFHSFVEAFF.

The J gene is TRBJ2-5, the V gene TRBV7-6; D remains unclear. The CDR3 has 17 amino acids. CDR1 and CDR2 (germline): SGHVS, FNYEAQ. V was clipped by 0 bases and J by 5 bases, with 19 bases between them. CDR3 nucleotide sequence: TGTGCCAGCAGCTTAGCTCGTCGCGACGTATCTTGGGAGACCCAGTACTTC. Translation gives CASSLARRDVSWETQYF.

This chain uses TRBV27 with TRBJ2-7; D is possibly TRBD2 (6 bases). The V gene's germline CDR1 is MNHEY and CDR2 SMNVEV (reference sequence). This CDR3 is built from 17 residues. Trimming cost V 2 bases and J 1 base, with 18 bases left between them. As DNA, the CDR3 is TGTGCCAGCAGTTTAATGGGCTACGGGACTGTTTCCTACGAGCAGTACTTC. It is translated as CASSLMGYGTVSYEQYF.

The chain uses TRBV2 and TRBJ2-3, with 7 positions matching TRBD1. The CDR3 covers 13 residues. V gave up 7 bases and J gave up 1 base; unmatched junction bases: 2. Germline loops: CDR1 SNHLY, CDR2 FYNNEI. CDR3 bases: TGTGCCAGCAATCAGGGGGGCACAGATACGCAGTATTTT. This encodes CASNQGGTDTQYF.

The sample holds a few counts of this clone. J is TRBJ1-1 and V is TRBV9; D gene ambiguous. The CDR3 length is 14 residues. Trimming shortened V by 0 bases and J by 6 bases, and 12 bases separated the two germline ends. Germline V gene data show CDR1 as SGDLS and CDR2 as YYNGEE. The CDR3: CASSVDGNGAEAFF. As DNA, the CDR3 is TGTGCCAGCAGCGTAGACGGAAATGGGGCTGAAGCTTTCTTT.

V is TRBV19 and J is TRBJ2-1; 8 bases line up with TRBD1. CDR3 length equals 11 residues. Losses at the gene ends were 8 bases for V and 15 bases for J; bases not matched to a gene: 9. The germline V gene encodes CDR1 LNHDA and CDR2 SQIVND (reference sequence). CDR3 protein: CASAPGTGLFF. The CDR3 DNA is TGTGCCAGTGCCCCCGGGACAGGTTTGTTCTTC. Filled out from reference TRBV19 and TRBJ2-1, the complete variable domain reads DGGITQSPKYLFRKEGQNVTLSCEQNLNHDAMYWYRQDPGQGLRLIYYSQIVNDFQKGDIAEGYSVSREKKESFPLTVTSAQKNPTAFYLCASAPGTGLFFGPGTRLTVL.

As for this clone: Other nucleotide sequences from this sample produce the same CDR3. The V call is TRBV30, the J call TRBJ2-3; D is perhaps TRBD1 (5 bases). The CDR3 totals 14 residues. Germline lookup yields CDR1 GTSNPN and CDR2 SVGIG (reference sequence). Trimming removed 0 bases from V and 3 bases from J, with 10 bases in between. CDR3 sequence reads: CAWSVWGSTDTQYF. The CDR3 DNA reads as TGTGCCTGGAGTGTTTGGGGCTCAACAGATACGCAGTATTTT. Using reference TRBV30 and TRBJ2-3 for the parts outside the CDR3, the full variable domain is SQTIHQWPATLVQPVGSPLSLECTVEGTSNPNLYWYRQAAGRGLQLLFYSVGIGQISSEVPQNLSASRPQDRQFILSSKKLLLSDSGFYLCAWSVWGSTDTQYFGPGTRLTVL.

The chain joins TRBV2 to TRBJ2-1; 13 bases match TRBD2. Germline-derived CDR1 and CDR2 are SNHLY and FYNNEI. Trimming took 7 bases from V and 8 from J; bases not matched to a gene: 14. This CDR3 is built from 17 residues. The CDR3 spells CASTPERTSGSPDEQFF. The CDR3 coding sequence is TGTGCCAGCACACCAGAGCGGACTAGCGGGAGTCCCGATGAGCAGTTCTTC.

The chain is built from TRBV18 and TRBJ2-2; D not certain. The V gene lost 2 bases and the J gene lost 7 bases, with 8 bases spanning the gap. Germline loops: CDR1 KGHSH, CDR2 LQKENI. This CDR3 is built from 13 residues. The CDR3, as DNA: TGTGCCAGCTCACCAGGGGATGGCGGGGAGCTGTTTTTT. It specifies CASSPGDGGELFF.

The genes are TRBV6-5 and TRBJ1-3, with D unclear. Germline V CDR1 and CDR2: MNHEY, SVGAGI. Trimming cost V 2 bases and J 1 base, with 6 bases left between them. CDR3 length: 14 residues. CDR3 protein: CASSYSSSGNTIYF. Here the CDR3 DNA reads TGTGCCAGCAGTTACAGCAGTTCTGGAAACACCATATATTTT.

The chain employs TRBV5-4 and TRBJ2-1; 10 bases match TRBD2. The germline CDR1 and CDR2 sequences are SGHNT and YYREEE (reference sequence). The CDR3 loop spans 18 amino acids. Losses at the gene ends were 0 bases for V and 6 bases for J; bases not matched to a gene: 12. CDR3 protein: CASSLGTSGCSEVNEQFF. CDR3 coding DNA: TGTGCCAGCAGCTTGGGGACTAGCGGATGCTCGGAGGTCAATGAGCAGTTCTTC.

The rearrangement joins TRBV19 to TRBJ1-1, with D perhaps matching TRBD1 (6 bases). The V and J ends lost 5 bases and 9 bases respectively, with 10 bases between them. Germline CDR1 reads LNHDA; CDR2 reads SQIVND (reference sequence). CDR3 length: 11 residues. CDR3 region: CASSADRKAFF. CDR3 sequence (DNA): TGTGCCAGTAGTGCTGACAGGAAAGCTTTCTTT.

The chain links TRBV4-2 to TRBJ1-2, with TRBD1 matching 9 bases. Germline lookup yields CDR1 LGHNA and CDR2 YNFKEQ. V was pared by 0 bases and J by 4 bases, with 12 bases of the junction left unmatched. The CDR3 totals 18 residues. The CDR3 reads CASSQELRTGASFYGYTF. The CDR3 region has the DNA TGTGCCAGCAGCCAAGAACTTAGGACAGGGGCCTCTTTCTATGGCTACACCTTC.

The chain has TRBV13 and TRBJ2-7; D possibly corresponds to TRBD2 (6 bases). Looked up from germline, CDR1 is PRHDT and CDR2 is FYEKMQ (reference sequence). Trimming removed 4 bases at V and 2 bases at J, with 27 bases between. This CDR3 is 19 amino acids long. The CDR3 spells CASSSSIGTGLGGAYEQYF. For the CDR3, the DNA is TGTGCCAGCAGCTCATCTATCGGGACTGGCCTAGGTGGGGCCTACGAGCAGTACTTC.

V gene TRBV5-1 combines with J gene TRBJ1-6, with unresolved D. The CDR3 has 15 amino acids. Germline values: CDR1 SGHRS, CDR2 YFSETQ. Trimming stripped 4 bases from V and 6 bases from J, with 14 bases between. Written as DNA, the CDR3 is TGCGCCAGCAGCCTACAGACGGGTGGTAATTCACCCCTCCACTTT. Translation gives CASSLQTGGNSPLHF. Drawing the rest from reference TRBV5-1 and TRBJ1-6, the complete variable domain is KAGVTQTPRYLIKTRGQQVTLSCSPISGHRSVSWYQQTPGQGLQFLFEYFSETQRNKGNFPGRFSGRQFSNSRSEMNVSTLELGDSALYLCASSLQTGGNSPLHFGNGTRLTVT.

The chain links TRBV28 to TRBJ2-6; 8 bases agree with TRBD2. J was trimmed by 3 bases and V by 7 bases; bases with no gene match: 8. The germline V gene has CDR1 MDHEN and CDR2 SYDVKM. The CDR3 extends over 16 amino acids. DNA of the CDR3: TGTGCCAGCAACCTGCGGGGGGCTGGTGGGGCCAACGTCCTGACTTTC. Translation gives CASNLRGAGGANVLTF.

This chain connects TRBV11-2 to TRBJ1-2; tentatively, D is TRBD1 (6 bases). The ends were cut back, 5 bases at V and 8 bases at J, with 18 bases in the middle. Germline V gene sequence: CDR1 SGHAT, CDR2 FQNNGV. The CDR3 totals 14 residues. The CDR3 coding sequence is TGTGCCAGCAGCCCCACGAGTGGGGGGGGCGGCTACACCTTC. Its translation is CASSPTSGGGGYTF.

This clone was found a few times. J is TRBJ2-7 and V is TRBV7-9; no clear D. CDR3 length equals 14 residues. Germline CDR1 and CDR2: SEHNR and FQNEAQ (reference sequence). The V end was cut by 3 bases, the J end by 2 bases, with 11 bases between. The CDR3 bases are TGTGCCAGCAGCTTCGCAACAGTTACCTACGAGCAGTACTTC. Protein product: CASSFATVTYEQYF.

The rearrangement joins TRBV2 to TRBJ1-6; weak D call: TRBD1 (5 bases). V lost 8 bases and J lost 7, with 12 bases in between. This CDR3 spans 13 amino acids. Germline values: CDR1 SNHLY, CDR2 FYNNEI. CDR3 bases: TGTGCCAGCCACGAGGGGACCAATTCACCCCTCCACTTT. Its translation: CASHEGTNSPLHF.

The chain links TRBV18 to TRBJ1-2; D not resolved. The V gene's germline CDR1 is KGHSH and CDR2 LQKENI. V dropped 0 bases and J dropped 4 bases, with 12 bases sitting between them. The CDR3 loop spans 15 amino acids. This CDR3 is CASSPPAELGYGYTF. DNA for the CDR3: TGTGCCAGCTCACCACCAGCAGAGCTTGGCTATGGCTACACCTTC.

V gene TRBV5-5 combines with J gene TRBJ1-2; D is unresolved. CDR1 and CDR2 (germline): SGHKS, YYEKEE (reference sequence). Trimming pared 4 bases from V and 6 bases from J, leaving 16 bases between. CDR3 size: 14 residues. This chain's CDR3 is CASSTTSRGDGYTF. The CDR3 DNA follows: TGTGCCAGCAGCACCACCTCTCGTGGAGATGGCTACACCTTC. The entire variable domain, with the rest obtained from reference TRBV5-5 and TRBJ1-2, is as follows: DAGVTQSPTHLIKTRGQQVTLRCSPISGHKSVSWYQQVLGQGPQFIFQYYEKEERGRGNFPDRFSARQFPNYSSELNVNALLLGDSALYLCASSTTSRGDGYTFGSGTRLTVV.

This chain uses TRBV5-1 with TRBJ2-3; TRBD2 matches at 8 bases. The CDR3 is made up of 17 amino acids. From germline, CDR1 is SGHRS and CDR2 YFSETQ. V gave up 3 bases and J gave up 6 bases; unmatched junction bases: 15. CDR3 residues: CASSSLPAGAESDTQYF. The CDR3 region has the DNA TGCGCCAGCAGCTCCCTACCAGCGGGGGCCGAGTCGGATACGCAGTATTTT.

This sequence joins TRBV30 and TRBJ1-2; 7 nucleotides match TRBD1. This CDR3 is built from 11 residues. Germline trimming cut 4 bases from V and 7 bases from J; bases unmatched to any gene: 3. The V gene's germline CDR1 is GTSNPN and CDR2 SVGIG (reference sequence). The CDR3 is CAWNYRGGYTF. As DNA, the CDR3 is TGTGCCTGGAATTACAGGGGTGGCTACACCTTC.

The J gene is TRBJ2-5, the V gene TRBV19; TRBD1 matches 7 bases. Germline lookup yields CDR1 LNHDA and CDR2 SQIVND (reference sequence). This CDR3 is 14 amino acids long. The V segment lost 5 bases and the J segment 2 bases; nucleotides outside the gene matches: 5. CDR3 sequence (DNA): TGTGCCAGTAGTTCACACAGGGGACAAGAGACCCAGTACTTC. As protein: CASSSHRGQETQYF.

The chain links TRBV11-2 to TRBJ2-7; D perhaps matches TRBD1 (6 bases). Germline V gene sequence: CDR1 SGHAT, CDR2 FQNNGV. V shed 7 bases and J shed 3 bases, with 16 bases lying between them. The CDR3 totals 14 residues. The CDR3 loop reads CASNSGQAFYEQYF. Here the CDR3 DNA reads TGTGCCAGCAACTCGGGACAAGCCTTCTACGAGCAGTACTTC.

J is TRBJ1-2 and V is TRBV7-3; a possible D gene is TRBD1 (5 bases). The germline V and J ends were trimmed by 3 bases and 3 bases, with 8 bases remaining between them. The length of the CDR3 is 13 residues. CDR1 and CDR2 (germline): SGHTA, FQGTGA. CDR3 nucleotide sequence: TGTGCCAGCAGCTTCGGGGGGGACTATGGCTACACCTTC. It encodes CASSFGGDYGYTF.

J is TRBJ1-2 and V is TRBV10-2; the match to TRBD1 covers 8 bases. Germline CDR1 reads WSHSY; CDR2 reads SAAADI. CDR3 size: 16 residues. After removal of 2 bases from V and 4 bases from J, the junction contained 9 bases not matched to a gene. Written as DNA, the CDR3 is TGCGCCAGCAGTGAGACTCGACAGGGGCACGGCTATGGCTACACCTTC. Translated: CASSETRQGHGYGYTF.

This clone has a single count. The chain recombines TRBV6-5 with TRBJ2-3; 9 bases are a match to TRBD2. The CDR3 is 16 amino acids. The germline V gene has CDR1 MNHEY and CDR2 SVGAGI. Trimming took 0 bases from V and 2 from J; bases not matched to a gene: 3. CDR3 DNA sequence: TGTGCCAGCAGTTACTCGAGCGGGGGGACCACAGATACGCAGTATTTT. Translating it yields CASSYSSGGTTDTQYF.